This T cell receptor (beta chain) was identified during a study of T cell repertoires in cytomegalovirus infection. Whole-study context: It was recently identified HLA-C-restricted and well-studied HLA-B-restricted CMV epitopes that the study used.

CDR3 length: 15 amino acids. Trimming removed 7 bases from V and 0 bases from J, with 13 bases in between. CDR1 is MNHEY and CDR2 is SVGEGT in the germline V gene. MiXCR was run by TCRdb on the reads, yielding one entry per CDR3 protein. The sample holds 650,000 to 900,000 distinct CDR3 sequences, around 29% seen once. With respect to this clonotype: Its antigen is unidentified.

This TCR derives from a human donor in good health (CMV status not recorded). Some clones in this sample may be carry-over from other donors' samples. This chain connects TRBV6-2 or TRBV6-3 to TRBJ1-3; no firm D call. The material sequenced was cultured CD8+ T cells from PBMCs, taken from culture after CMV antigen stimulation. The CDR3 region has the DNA TGTGCCAGCACCTGGGGAGAGAGCTCTGGAAACACCATATATTTT. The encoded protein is CASTWGESSGNTIYF.